The 17 T cell receptor beta chains below come from one sample, sequenced in a study of vaccination effects on CD4 cells after COVID-19. Antigen-specific CD4+ T cells expanded by the ViraFEST assay with viral peptide pools were then sequenced. Once cultured for approximately ten days, the cells underwent separation to obtain CD4+ T cells. Assay used: immunoSEQ multiplex PCR; TCRdb lists only in-frame clones, some missing. This sample yields approximately 22,000 clones, of which approximately 70% are seen a single time; 12% belongs to the top ten. No antigens are known for them. Here the sequenced sample was CD4+ T cells from PBMCs cultured with HCoV-229E spike peptides, taken before COVID-19 vaccination. All receptors come from a human donor who received a COVID-19 vaccine.

The chain employs TRBV6-1 and TRBJ2-2; the match to TRBD2 covers 10 bases. This CDR3 contains 13 residues. After removal of 7 bases from V and 8 bases from J, the junction contained 4 bases not matched to a gene. Germline CDR1 is MNHNS and CDR2 is SASEGT. Here the CDR3 reads CASKVAGGGELFF. DNA for the CDR3: TGTGCCAGCAAGGTAGCGGGAGGAGGGGAGCTGTTTTTT.

This clone was picked up a small number of times. The rearrangement links TRBV2 to TRBJ2-7; D is undetermined. The CDR3 sequence is 12 residues long. With 2 bases removed from V and 4 bases from J, the gap between germline ends came to 6 bases. Germline lookup yields CDR1 SNHLY and CDR2 FYNNEI. This CDR3 is CASSETRYEQYF. The DNA of the CDR3 is TGTGCCAGCAGTGAAACTCGATACGAGCAGTACTTC.

The chain joins TRBV18 to TRBJ1-4; no definite D call. The V gene lost 4 bases and the J gene lost 5 bases, with 20 bases spanning the gap. Per the germline V gene, CDR1 is KGHSH and CDR2 is LQKENI. The CDR3 consists of 17 residues. CDR3 residues: CASSLSGPGAQNEKLFF. The CDR3, as DNA: TGTGCCAGCTCACTATCGGGCCCTGGAGCCCAAAATGAAAAACTGTTTTTT.

This clone came up once. The CDR3 spells CASSTAGVLEAFF. In nucleotides, the CDR3 is TGTGCCAGCAGCACCGCGGGGGTTCTTGAAGCTTTCTTT. The chain is built from TRBV5-4 and TRBJ1-1; D possibly corresponds to TRBD1 (5 bases). The length of the CDR3 is 13 residues. V lost 4 bases to trimming and J lost 7 bases, with 14 bases between them. Per the germline V gene, CDR1 is SGHNT and CDR2 is YYREEE (reference sequence).

The table lists this clone with a few counts. The chain recombines TRBV4-1 with TRBJ1-2; D might be TRBD1 (6 bases). The ends were cut back, 0 bases at V and 4 bases at J, with 12 bases in the middle. CDR1 MGHRA and CDR2 YSYEKL come from the germline V gene. This CDR3 contains 15 residues. CDR3 loop: CASSQERTAVYGYTF. The CDR3 DNA follows: TGCGCCAGCAGCCAAGAAAGGACAGCAGTCTATGGCTACACCTTC.

This clone showed up just once. V is TRBV5-1 and J is TRBJ2-2, with TRBD1 matching 11 bases. This CDR3 spans 16 amino acids. The V segment lost 4 bases and the J segment 7 bases; nucleotides outside the gene matches: 9. Per the germline V gene, CDR1 is SGHRS and CDR2 is YFSETQ. The CDR3 sequence: CASSRTGQGAVGELFF. The CDR3 DNA is TGCGCCAGCAGCCGTACTGGACAGGGGGCGGTCGGGGAGCTGTTTTTT.

The rearrangement uses TRBV5-4 and TRBJ2-3, with D hard to call. Germline CDR1 reads SGHNT; CDR2 reads YYREEE (reference sequence). The CDR3 runs to 14 residues. The V and J ends lost 5 bases and 0 bases respectively, with 10 bases between them. This chain's CDR3 is CASSSDTSTDTQYF. The CDR3 nucleotides read TGTGCCAGCAGTTCTGACACTAGCACAGATACGCAGTATTTT.

This chain joins TRBV7-9 and TRBJ1-3; the D is unclear. Germline V lookup: CDR1 SEHNR, CDR2 FQNEAQ (reference sequence). V was clipped by 5 bases and J by 2 bases, with 13 bases between them. This CDR3 comprises 15 residues. The chain's CDR3 is CASSPQSRPGNTIYF. CDR3 bases: TGTGCCAGCAGCCCGCAATCGAGGCCTGGAAACACCATATATTTT.

This clone was detected only once. V gene TRBV5-1 combines with J gene TRBJ2-1; TRBD2 is a possible D gene (6 bases). The CDR3 sequence is 14 residues long. Deletions cut 0 bases from V and 7 bases from J, with 11 bases between. Germline V CDR1 and CDR2: SGHRS, YFSETQ. CDR3 region: CASSLVAGKNEQFF. The CDR3 DNA follows: TGCGCCAGCAGCTTGGTGGCGGGGAAGAATGAGCAGTTCTTC.

V is TRBV19 and J is TRBJ1-2, with D unresolved. The germline gives CDR1 LNHDA, CDR2 SQIVND (reference sequence). Trimming took off 3 bases at V and 0 bases at J, with 11 bases between the two ends. This CDR3 is built from 15 residues. Here the CDR3 reads CASSMSDRPNYGYTF. For the CDR3, the DNA is TGTGCCAGTAGTATGAGCGACCGACCTAACTATGGCTACACCTTC.

This rearrangement joins TRBV29-1 to TRBJ1-2; the match to TRBD1 covers 10 bases. The trim removed 4 bases at V and 4 bases at J, leaving 3 bases unmatched. CDR3 length equals 13 residues. Germline loops: CDR1 SQVTM, CDR2 ANQGSEA. CDR3 DNA: TGCAGCGTTGGACAGGGGGCCACCTATGGCTACACCTTC. It is translated as CSVGQGATYGYTF.

This clone was counted once. V usage is TRBV6-9 and J usage is TRBJ1-1; 7 bases fit TRBD1. The CDR3 is 16 amino acids. Looked up from germline, CDR1 is MNHGY and CDR2 is SVAAGI. J gave up 3 bases and V 4 bases, and 11 bases lay outside the gene matches. This CDR3 is CASSSKGARTDTEAFF. Written as DNA, the CDR3 is TGTGCCAGCAGTTCAAAGGGGGCTAGGACGGACACTGAAGCTTTCTTT.

The rearrangement joins TRBV19 to TRBJ2-1; 12 nucleotides match TRBD2. The trim removed 10 bases at V and 4 bases at J, leaving 5 bases unmatched. CDR3 length: 14 residues. Per germline, CDR1 LNHDA and CDR2 SQIVND (reference sequence). CDR3 loop: CATRTSGEYNEQFF. As DNA, the CDR3 is TGTGCCACCCGGACTAGCGGGGAGTACAATGAGCAGTTCTTC.

The chain joins TRBV5-1 to TRBJ2-3; 8 bases are shared with TRBD2. In germline, CDR1 is SGHRS, CDR2 YFSETQ. The CDR3 totals 14 residues. V shed 6 bases, J shed 2 bases, and the junction held 5 bases outside the gene matches. The CDR3 DNA follows: TGCGCCAGCACCCCGGGACTAGACACAGATACGCAGTATTTT. Its protein is CASTPGLDTDTQYF.

V is TRBV5-1 and J is TRBJ2-7; possible D gene TRBD1, 6 bases. The length of the CDR3 is 16 residues. Looked up from germline, CDR1 is SGHRS and CDR2 is YFSETQ. Trimming cost V 3 bases and J 1 base, with 17 bases left between them. The CDR3 spells CASSWTQGPGSYEQYF. CDR3 nucleotides: TGCGCCAGCAGCTGGACCCAGGGGCCGGGGTCCTACGAGCAGTACTTC. Complete variable domain (other parts from reference TRBV5-1 and TRBJ2-7): KAGVTQTPRYLIKTRGQQVTLSCSPISGHRSVSWYQQTPGQGLQFLFEYFSETQRNKGNFPGRFSGRQFSNSRSEMNVSTLELGDSALYLCASSWTQGPGSYEQYFGPGTRLTVT.

V is TRBV11-2 and J is TRBJ2-2, with TRBD2 matching over 8 bases. CDR1 and CDR2 (germline): SGHAT, FQNNGV. This CDR3 contains 16 residues. Unmatched junction bases numbered 12, after V lost 8 bases and J lost 4 bases. In DNA, the CDR3 is TGTGCCAGCCGCGGGGGGCGGGGATTCGGCACCGGGGAGCTGTTTTTT. This gives the protein CASRGGRGFGTGELFF.

Regarding this clone: This specimen includes other DNA sequences encoding the same CDR3. In DNA, the CDR3 is TGTGCCAGCAGTGAAACGGGGATTGGGGAGACCCAGTACTTC. This sequence encodes CASSETGIGETQYF. The chain couples TRBV6-1 to TRBJ2-5; D might be TRBD2 (5 bases). Deletions cut 2 bases from V and 5 bases from J, with 12 bases between. CDR1 and CDR2 (germline): MNHNS, SASEGT. CDR3 length: 14 amino acids.